These 20 T cell receptor beta chains share one sample of origin, sequenced in a study of technical replicates of blood from a handful of donors (dated by TCRdb to about 2017). The library was built by means of the immunoSEQ multiplex PCR assay. TCRdb took over this immuneACCESS table, retaining in-frame rearrangements with V and J assigned. Such tables are incomplete; in checked studies, under half of the missing clones stem from an unresolved V gene, and the remainder is unexplained. This sample gives approximately 68,000 clones in total; 95% to 97% of them show up just once. The top ten hold 0.25% to 0.3% of the sample. Sequencing was performed on T cells isolated from PBMCs. Every receptor here comes from a human donor in good health.

V and J are TRBV7-9 and TRBJ2-7, with D possibly being TRBD1 (5 bases). The CDR3 consists of 14 residues. The V and J ends lost 1 base and 5 bases respectively, with 12 bases between them. Germline V gene data show CDR1 as SEHNR and CDR2 as FQNEAQ (reference sequence). The CDR3 coding sequence is TGTGCCAGCAGCTTAGTAGGGTGGGGCAACGAGCAGTACTTC. Its protein product is CASSLVGWGNEQYF.

The chain combines TRBV10-3 with TRBJ1-5, with 7 bases that match TRBD1. V gave up 0 bases and J gave up 7 bases; unmatched junction bases: 9. Germline CDR1 ENHRY, CDR2 SYGVKD. This CDR3 is 16 amino acids long. Here the CDR3 reads CAISESLGQGEQPQHF. CDR3 nucleotides: TGTGCCATCAGTGAGTCTCTAGGGCAGGGGGAGCAGCCCCAGCATTTT.

This chain uses TRBV6-5 with TRBJ1-1; maybe TRBD1 (5 bases). The CDR3 length is 14 residues. CDR1 is MNHEY, CDR2 SVGAGI, per germline. With 8 bases removed from V and 0 bases from J, the gap between germline ends came to 13 bases. CDR3 sequence reads: CASSPGVMNTEAFF. CDR3 bases: TGTGCCAGCTCACCGGGGGTTATGAACACTGAAGCTTTCTTT.

V and J are TRBV6-1 and TRBJ1-5; D is undetermined. The CDR3 has 15 amino acids. Trimming left V 3 bases short and J 1 base short, with 10 bases between. Germline V gene lookup returns CDR1 MNHNS and CDR2 SASEGT. The CDR3 sequence is CASSEFSGSNQPQHF. CDR3 DNA: TGTGCCAGCAGTGAGTTCTCGGGGAGCAATCAGCCCCAGCATTTT.

The rearrangement uses TRBV9 and TRBJ2-1; D gene uncertain. V was trimmed by 0 bases and J by 4 bases, leaving 2 bases between them. There are 12 residues in the CDR3. Germline V gene sequence: CDR1 SGDLS, CDR2 YYNGEE. DNA of the CDR3: TGTGCCAGCAGCGTAGTATACAATGAGCAGTTCTTC. Amino acid sequence: CASSVVYNEQFF.

This clone showed up just a few times. The genes are TRBV6-1 and TRBJ2-1; the match to TRBD2 covers 7 bases. V gave up 6 bases and J gave up 0 bases; unmatched junction bases: 5. The length of the CDR3 is 15 residues. CDR1 is MNHNS and CDR2 is SASEGT in the germline V gene. CDR3 nucleotide sequence: TGTGCCAGCAGGCAGCGGGATAGCTCCTACAATGAGCAGTTCTTC. It yields the protein CASRQRDSSYNEQFF.

The rearrangement links TRBV19 to TRBJ1-2, with a tentative D call TRBD1 (5 bases). Germline CDR1 is LNHDA and CDR2 is SQIVND (reference sequence). Trimming removed 10 bases from V and 4 bases from J, with 13 bases in between. The CDR3 contains 12 residues. The DNA of the CDR3 is TGTGCCACTTTTGACAGAGGCTATGGCTACACCTTC. Amino acids: CATFDRGYGYTF.

The rearrangement uses TRBV27 and TRBJ2-2; D is perhaps TRBD1 (6 bases). The germline V gene has CDR1 MNHEY and CDR2 SMNVEV (reference sequence). V lost 6 bases and J lost 3, with 14 bases in between. The CDR3 length is 15 residues. The CDR3 loop is CASRRGHPYTGELFF. CDR3 DNA: TGTGCCAGCAGAAGGGGACACCCATACACCGGGGAGCTGTTTTTT.

The genes are TRBV9 and TRBJ2-5; tentatively, D is TRBD1 (6 bases). CDR3 length equals 15 residues. CDR1 and CDR2 (germline): SGDLS, YYNGEE. V lost 0 bases and J 5 bases, leaving 14 bases between the germline ends. This CDR3 is CASSVGPGAWETQYF. Here the CDR3 DNA reads TGTGCCAGCAGCGTAGGTCCAGGGGCGTGGGAGACCCAGTACTTC.

This chain joins TRBV6-5 and TRBJ1-1; D is ambiguous. The CDR3 covers 12 residues. V lost 0 bases and J lost 8, with 7 bases in between. CDR1 is MNHEY, CDR2 SVGAGI, per germline. The CDR3 region is CASSYSTGEAFF. CDR3 nucleotides: TGTGCCAGCAGTTACTCTACCGGGGAAGCTTTCTTT.

The chain recombines TRBV27 with TRBJ1-5, with D tentatively TRBD1 (5 bases). V was clipped by 4 bases and J by 4 bases, with 11 bases between them. The CDR3 length is 14 residues. CDR1 MNHEY and CDR2 SMNVEV come from the germline V gene (reference sequence). CDR3 residues: CASSSIQENQPQHF. The CDR3 DNA follows: TGTGCCAGCAGTTCGATACAGGAAAATCAGCCCCAGCATTTT.

The chain carries TRBV4-2 and TRBJ2-7; D perhaps matches TRBD2 (5 bases). The length of the CDR3 is 13 residues. Germline assignment: CDR1 LGHNA and CDR2 YNFKEQ. Trimming left V 5 bases short and J 3 bases short, with 11 bases between. The CDR3 reads CASSRMEDYEQYF. In nucleotides, the CDR3 is TGTGCCAGCAGCAGGATGGAGGACTACGAGCAGTACTTC.

V gene TRBV7-2 combines with J gene TRBJ1-2; D is perhaps TRBD1 (6 bases). With 5 bases removed from V and 0 bases from J, the gap between germline ends came to 13 bases. There are 15 residues in the CDR3. The germline gives CDR1 SGHTA, CDR2 FQGNSA. The CDR3, as DNA: TGTGCCAGCAGCGTCTACAGGGACGCTAACTATGGCTACACCTTC. This codes for CASSVYRDANYGYTF.

DNA for the CDR3: TGTGCTAGTGGGAAGGAGCCTAGCGGGAGGCCCCAGGGTGAGCAGTTCTTC. Protein sequence: CASGKEPSGRPQGEQFF. This chain connects TRBV12-5 to TRBJ2-1; 11 bases fit TRBD2. The CDR3 has 17 residues. Trimming at V came to 6 bases and at J to 9 bases, leaving 16 bases not matched to a gene. In germline, CDR1 is LGHNT, CDR2 FRNRAP. The complete variable domain, with remaining parts taken from reference TRBV12-5 and TRBJ2-1, reads DARVTQTPRHKVTEMGQEVTMRCQPILGHNTVFWYRQTMMQGLELLAYFRNRAPLDDSGMPKDRFSAEMPDATLATLKIQPSEPRDSAVYFCASGKEPSGRPQGEQFFGPGTRLTVL.

This clone was recorded once. The rearrangement uses TRBV4-3 and TRBJ1-2, with a possible D match to TRBD1 (5 bases). Trimming left V 1 base short and J 8 bases short, with 14 bases between. Germline values: CDR1 LGHNA, CDR2 YSLEER. CDR3 length equals 14 residues. The CDR3 DNA sequence: TGCGCCAGCAGCCAAGTTGCAGGGAATAGGGGCTACACCTTC. Encoded protein: CASSQVAGNRGYTF.

The V call is TRBV5-1, the J call TRBJ1-1; possibly TRBD1 for D (6 bases). The CDR3 length is 16 residues. Germline loops: CDR1 SGHRS, CDR2 YFSETQ. The ends were cut back, 1 base at V and 1 base at J, with 14 bases in the middle. CDR3 in amino acids: CASSLSPRGGNTEAFF. In nucleotides, the CDR3 is TGCGCCAGCAGCTTGTCGCCGAGAGGGGGGAACACTGAAGCTTTCTTT.

For this clone: Distinct nucleotide sequences in the sample also encode this CDR3. CDR3 in DNA: TGTGCCAGCAGCTTGAGCGGGCAGGGGGGCGGCTACACCTTC. Its translation: CASSLSGQGGGYTF. The chain joins TRBV5-4 to TRBJ1-2; the match to TRBD1 covers 7 bases. V trimming: 1 base; J trimming: 8 bases; junction bases outside the gene matches: 8. Germline V lookup: CDR1 SGHNT, CDR2 YYREEE (reference sequence). The CDR3 sequence is 14 residues long.

This chain uses TRBV5-1 with TRBJ1-1; the D gene is possibly TRBD1 (6 bases). Trimming cost V 3 bases and J 6 bases, with 15 bases left between them. In germline, CDR1 is SGHRS, CDR2 YFSETQ. This CDR3 spans 14 amino acids. The chain's CDR3 is CASSSNSGHSEAFF. The CDR3 coding sequence is TGCGCCAGCAGCTCCAACTCGGGACATTCTGAAGCTTTCTTT. The full variable domain, rest sourced from reference TRBV5-1 and TRBJ1-1, is KAGVTQTPRYLIKTRGQQVTLSCSPISGHRSVSWYQQTPGQGLQFLFEYFSETQRNKGNFPGRFSGRQFSNSRSEMNVSTLELGDSALYLCASSSNSGHSEAFFGQGTRLTVV.

V and J are TRBV27 and TRBJ2-7; 10 nucleotides match TRBD1. The J segment lost 3 bases and the V segment lost 7 bases, leaving 6 bases of the junction unmatched. The CDR3 totals 14 residues. Germline lookup yields CDR1 MNHEY and CDR2 SMNVEV (reference sequence). Here the CDR3 DNA reads TGTGCCAGCACTGACAGGACAGGGGGCTACGAGCAGTACTTC. Its translation is CASTDRTGGYEQYF.

V gene TRBV13 combines with J gene TRBJ2-7, with 10 bases fitting TRBD2. CDR1 and CDR2 (germline): PRHDT, FYEKMQ (reference sequence). This CDR3 is 16 amino acids long. The J segment lost 4 bases and the V segment lost 2 bases, leaving 8 bases of the junction unmatched. The CDR3 loop is CASSLTGTSVKYEQYF. The DNA of the CDR3 is TGTGCCAGCAGCTTAACAGGGACTAGCGTTAAATACGAGCAGTACTTC.